Given below is one T cell receptor (beta chain) in context. Its antigen remains unknown. The CDR3 sequence is 14 residues long. V lost 6 bases to trimming and J lost 4 bases; unmatched junction nucleotides: 5. Germline CDR1 is ENHRY and CDR2 is SYGVKD. The sample is drawn from a study of cytomegalovirus exposure and HLA in healthy donors. Study-level findings and limits: Across donors, presence/absence analyses took sequencing depth to be roughly uniform.

Both 60 Vbeta primers and 13 Jbeta primers went into the PCR. Libraries were prepared by immunoSEQ multiplex PCR; TCRdb keeps only in-frame clonotypes and omits some of them. The sample carries approximately 75,000 clones, approximately 82% recorded once. The origin of this receptor is an older man in good health and CMV-seropositive. The material sequenced was PBMCs. V gene TRBV10-3 combines with J gene TRBJ2-5, with 10 bases fitting TRBD1. For the CDR3, the DNA is TGTGCCATCAGGGGACAGGGGCACGGAGAGACCCAGTACTTC. Its translation is CAIRGQGHGETQYF.